This is a list of T cell receptor beta chains from one sample in a study of T-cell memory formation after mild COVID-19. TCRdb recomputed calls from the 5' RACE reads with MiXCR, one row per CDR3 protein. The sample lists roughly 110,000 distinct CDR3 sequences, around 12% occurring once. Specimen: PBMCs or a T cell subset sorted from them (not recorded which). The receptors derive from an adult woman who had mild COVID-19 (a few samples of this study predate the infection). Cell type and time point are not known. The CDR3 runs from the conserved cysteine through the conserved F or W.

CDR3 length: 10; V gene: TRBV7-9; J gene: TRBJ1-2; CDR3 protein: CASSHNGYTF
CDR3 length: 17; V gene: TRBV7-8; J gene: TRBJ2-1; CDR3 protein: CASSLVSGGMAWNEQFF
CDR3 length: 15; V gene: TRBV9; J gene: TRBJ2-1; CDR3 protein: CASSVDFAGVNEQFF
CDR3 length: 15; V gene: TRBV5-6; J gene: TRBJ2-1; CDR3 protein: CASSLKQGFYNEQFF
CDR3 length: 15; V gene: TRBV4-3; J gene: TRBJ1-1; CDR3 protein: CASSQIGVLNTEAFF
CDR3 length: 16; V gene: TRBV4-2; J gene: TRBJ1-1; CDR3 protein: CASSHTGEGPNTEAFF
CDR3 length: 15; V gene: TRBV11-1; J gene: TRBJ2-1; CDR3 protein: CASSPGTGPYNEQFF
CDR3 length: 16; V gene: TRBV2; J gene: TRBJ2-1; CDR3 protein: CASEKGPGDFYNEQFF
CDR3 length: 15; V gene: TRBV6-5; J gene: TRBJ1-4; CDR3 protein: CASSYSPITNEKLFF
CDR3 length: 18; V gene: TRBV20-1; J gene: TRBJ2-5; CDR3 protein: CSARCPTPTAWVRETQYF
CDR3 length: 16; V gene: TRBV20-1; J gene: TRBJ2-1; CDR3 protein: CSAGSASSATYNEQFF
CDR3 length: 13; V gene: TRBV5-5; J gene: TRBJ2-5; CDR3 protein: CASSRRSVETQYF
CDR3 length: 18; V gene: TRBV6-5; J gene: TRBJ1-2; CDR3 protein: CASSEYSPGTGGNYGYTF
CDR3 length: 11; V gene: TRBV20-1; J gene: TRBJ1-1; CDR3 protein: CSAYRDTEAFF
CDR3 length: 13; V gene: TRBV5-1; J gene: TRBJ1-1; CDR3 protein: CASSLVSGTEAFF
CDR3 length: 13; V gene: TRBV7-9; J gene: TRBJ2-4; CDR3 protein: CASSTPGQGCQYF
CDR3 length: 14; V gene: TRBV19; J gene: TRBJ2-6; CDR3 protein: CASSIVSGANVLTF
CDR3 length: 15; V gene: TRBV4-1; J gene: TRBJ1-5; CDR3 protein: CASSQDRGSNQPQHF
CDR3 length: 15; V gene: TRBV4-3; J gene: TRBJ1-4; CDR3 protein: CASSQGLGDGEKLFF
CDR3 length: 16; V gene: TRBV25-1; J gene: TRBJ1-4; CDR3 protein: CASSEVSADHNEKLFF
CDR3 length: 12; V gene: TRBV10-3; J gene: TRBJ2-7; CDR3 protein: CAISEQAREQYF
CDR3 length: 15; V gene: TRBV7-8; J gene: TRBJ2-3; CDR3 protein: CASSSRDRGLDTQYF
CDR3 length: 15; V gene: TRBV5-1; J gene: TRBJ1-1; CDR3 protein: CASSLAELDGKWTFF
CDR3 length: 14; V gene: TRBV11-1; J gene: TRBJ2-1; CDR3 protein: CASSSRGMDNEQFF
CDR3 length: 16; V gene: TRBV6-2/TRBV6-3; J gene: TRBJ2-3; CDR3 protein: CASSSPGPAAADTQYF
CDR3 length: 15; V gene: TRBV25-1; J gene: TRBJ1-1; CDR3 protein: CASSEFGHRRGEAFF
CDR3 length: 16; V gene: TRBV9; J gene: TRBJ2-7; CDR3 protein: CASSVGGPGTHYEQYF
CDR3 length: 16; V gene: TRBV7-8; J gene: TRBJ1-1; CDR3 protein: CASSLAGRVGLAEAFF
CDR3 length: 13; V gene: TRBV7-6; J gene: TRBJ2-3; CDR3 protein: CASSLLRSDTQYF
CDR3 length: 14; V gene: TRBV27; J gene: TRBJ2-3; CDR3 protein: CASSPRQGRDTQYF
CDR3 length: 17; V gene: TRBV4-2; J gene: TRBJ2-1; CDR3 protein: CASSQDMEGNSYNEQFF
CDR3 length: 11; V gene: TRBV20-1; J gene: TRBJ2-7; CDR3 protein: CSARSGYEQYF
CDR3 length: 15; V gene: TRBV7-9; J gene: TRBJ1-2; CDR3 protein: CASSLQMTGNYGYTF
CDR3 length: 14; V gene: TRBV3-1; J gene: TRBJ2-1; CDR3 protein: CASSPGLESNEQFF
CDR3 length: 15; V gene: TRBV4-3; J gene: TRBJ2-1; CDR3 protein: CASSPTSGAYNEQFF
CDR3 length: 14; V gene: TRBV12-3/TRBV12-4; J gene: TRBJ1-1; CDR3 protein: CATTFGGVNTEAFF
CDR3 length: 14; V gene: TRBV4-1; J gene: TRBJ1-4; CDR3 protein: CASSQDRLTGSVFF
CDR3 length: 15; V gene: TRBV12-3/TRBV12-4; J gene: TRBJ2-6; CDR3 protein: CASSPPNSGANVLTF
CDR3 length: 18; V gene: TRBV9; J gene: TRBJ2-6; CDR3 protein: CASSASDPGRTGANVLTF
CDR3 length: 15; V gene: TRBV27; J gene: TRBJ2-3; CDR3 protein: CASSGEEFGTDTQYF
CDR3 length: 17; V gene: TRBV12-3/TRBV12-4; J gene: TRBJ2-1; CDR3 protein: CASSLGFAGGYYNEQFF
CDR3 length: 14; V gene: TRBV30; J gene: TRBJ2-7; CDR3 protein: CAWSLAGPSAEQYF
CDR3 length: 15; V gene: TRBV5-1; J gene: TRBJ2-1; CDR3 protein: CASSTTGAPHNEQFF
CDR3 length: 15; V gene: TRBV29-1; J gene: TRBJ2-1; CDR3 protein: CSVEEGRASYNEQFF
CDR3 length: 13; V gene: TRBV7-6; J gene: TRBJ1-3; CDR3 protein: CASSLALGNTIYF
CDR3 length: 15; V gene: TRBV27; J gene: TRBJ2-1; CDR3 protein: CASSPGLAYYNEQFF
CDR3 length: 12; V gene: TRBV2; J gene: TRBJ1-1; CDR3 protein: CASRWMNTEAFF
CDR3 length: 18; V gene: TRBV12-3/TRBV12-4; J gene: TRBJ2-2; CDR3 protein: CASSPSAAIGLGTGELFF
CDR3 length: 16; V gene: TRBV7-9; J gene: TRBJ2-2; CDR3 protein: CASLTQRDLYTGELFF
CDR3 length: 17; V gene: TRBV4-1; J gene: TRBJ2-1; CDR3 protein: CASSQDPGQGTYNEQFF
CDR3 length: 14; V gene: TRBV7-9; J gene: TRBJ1-1; CDR3 protein: CASSSTDSNLEAFF
CDR3 length: 21; V gene: TRBV7-2; J gene: TRBJ2-1; CDR3 protein: CASSLENPLAGGKGDYNEQFF
CDR3 length: 15; V gene: TRBV5-1; J gene: TRBJ2-3; CDR3 protein: CASSPGLPSTDTQYF